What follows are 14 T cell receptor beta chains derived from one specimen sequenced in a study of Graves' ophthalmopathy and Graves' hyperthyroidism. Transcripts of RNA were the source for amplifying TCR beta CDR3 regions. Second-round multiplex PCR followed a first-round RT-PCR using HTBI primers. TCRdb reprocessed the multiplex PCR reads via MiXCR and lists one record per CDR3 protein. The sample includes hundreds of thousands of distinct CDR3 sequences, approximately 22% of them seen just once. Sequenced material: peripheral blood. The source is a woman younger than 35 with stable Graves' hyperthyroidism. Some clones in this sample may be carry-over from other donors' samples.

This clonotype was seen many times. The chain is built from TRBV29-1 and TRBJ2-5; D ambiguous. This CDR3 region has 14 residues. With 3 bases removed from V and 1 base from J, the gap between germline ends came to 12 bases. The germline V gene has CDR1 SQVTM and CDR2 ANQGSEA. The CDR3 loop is CSVESPRFQETQYF. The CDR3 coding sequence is TGCAGCGTTGAGAGTCCGAGGTTCCAAGAGACCCAGTACTTC.

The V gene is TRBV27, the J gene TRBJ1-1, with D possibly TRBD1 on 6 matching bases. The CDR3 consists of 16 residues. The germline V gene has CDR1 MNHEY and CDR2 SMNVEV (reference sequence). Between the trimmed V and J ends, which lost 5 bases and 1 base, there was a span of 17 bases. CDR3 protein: CASSPRGHRQNTEAFF. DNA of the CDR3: TGTGCCAGCAGTCCCAGGGGACACAGACAGAACACTGAAGCTTTCTTT.

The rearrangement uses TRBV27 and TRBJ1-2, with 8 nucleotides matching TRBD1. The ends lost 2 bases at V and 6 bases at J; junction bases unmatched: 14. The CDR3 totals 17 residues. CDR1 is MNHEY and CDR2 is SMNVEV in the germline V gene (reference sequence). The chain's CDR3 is CASSLIGFGQGVDGYTF. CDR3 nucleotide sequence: TGTGCCAGCAGTTTAATAGGATTCGGACAGGGCGTTGATGGCTACACCTTC.

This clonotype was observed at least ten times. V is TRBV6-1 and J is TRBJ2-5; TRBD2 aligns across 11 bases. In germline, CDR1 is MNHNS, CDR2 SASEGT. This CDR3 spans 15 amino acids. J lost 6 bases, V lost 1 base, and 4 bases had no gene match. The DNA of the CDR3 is TGTGCCAGCAGTGAAGATAGCGGGGGGGCCAAGACCCAGTACTTC. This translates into CASSEDSGGAKTQYF.

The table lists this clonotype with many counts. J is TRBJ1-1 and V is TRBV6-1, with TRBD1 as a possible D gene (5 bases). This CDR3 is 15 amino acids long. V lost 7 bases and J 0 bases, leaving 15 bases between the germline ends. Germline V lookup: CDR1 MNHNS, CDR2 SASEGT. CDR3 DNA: TGTGCCAGCACCCCATACTTGACAGTGAACACTGAAGCTTTCTTT. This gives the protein CASTPYLTVNTEAFF.

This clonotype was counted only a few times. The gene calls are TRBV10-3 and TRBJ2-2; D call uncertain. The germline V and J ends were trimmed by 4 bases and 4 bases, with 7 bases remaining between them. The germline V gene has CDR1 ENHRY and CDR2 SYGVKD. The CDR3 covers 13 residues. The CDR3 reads CAISVGFTGELFF. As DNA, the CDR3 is TGTGCCATCAGTGTAGGCTTCACCGGGGAGCTGTTTTTT.

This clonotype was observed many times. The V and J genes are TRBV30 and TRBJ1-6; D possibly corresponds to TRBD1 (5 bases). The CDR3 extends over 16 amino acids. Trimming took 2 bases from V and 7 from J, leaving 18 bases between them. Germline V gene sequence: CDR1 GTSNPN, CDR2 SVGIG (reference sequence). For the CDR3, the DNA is TGTGCCTGGAGTTGGTCAGGGAGGTCGTTGAATTCACCCCTCCACTTT. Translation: CAWSWSGRSLNSPLHF.

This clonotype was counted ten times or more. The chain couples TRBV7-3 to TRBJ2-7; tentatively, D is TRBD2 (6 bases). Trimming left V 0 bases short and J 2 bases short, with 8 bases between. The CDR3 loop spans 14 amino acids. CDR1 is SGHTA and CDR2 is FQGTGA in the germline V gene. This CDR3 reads CASSLTGGAYEQYF. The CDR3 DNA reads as TGTGCCAGCAGCTTAACGGGCGGGGCCTACGAGCAGTACTTC. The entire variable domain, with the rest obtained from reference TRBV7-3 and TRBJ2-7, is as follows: GAGVSQTPSNKVTEKGKYVELRCDPISGHTALYWYRQSLGQGPEFLIYFQGTGAADDSGLPNDRFFAVRPEGSVSTLKIQRTERGDSAVYLCASSLTGGAYEQYFGPGTRLTVT.

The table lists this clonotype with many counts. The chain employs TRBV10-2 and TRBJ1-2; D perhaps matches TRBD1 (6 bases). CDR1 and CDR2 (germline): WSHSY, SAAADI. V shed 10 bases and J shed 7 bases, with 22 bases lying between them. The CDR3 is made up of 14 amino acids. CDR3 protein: CATTPRQAVGGYTF. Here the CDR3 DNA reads TGCGCCACCACTCCTCGACAGGCGGTTGGTGGCTACACCTTC.

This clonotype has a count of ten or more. For the CDR3, the DNA is TGCAGCGTATACTCCGGGACAGGCCAAGAGACCCAGTACTTC. This translates into CSVYSGTGQETQYF. The rearrangement links TRBV29-1 to TRBJ2-5, with 8 bases fitting TRBD1. The germline V gene encodes CDR1 SQVTM and CDR2 ANQGSEA. The CDR3 spans 14 residues. V lost 6 bases and J lost 1; bases outside the gene matches: 7.

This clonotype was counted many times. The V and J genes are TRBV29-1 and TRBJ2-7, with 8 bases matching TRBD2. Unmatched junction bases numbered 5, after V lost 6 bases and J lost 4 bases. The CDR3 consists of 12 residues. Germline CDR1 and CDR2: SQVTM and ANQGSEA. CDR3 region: CSVMGLGYEQYF. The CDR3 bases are TGCAGCGTGATGGGACTAGGGTACGAGCAGTACTTC.

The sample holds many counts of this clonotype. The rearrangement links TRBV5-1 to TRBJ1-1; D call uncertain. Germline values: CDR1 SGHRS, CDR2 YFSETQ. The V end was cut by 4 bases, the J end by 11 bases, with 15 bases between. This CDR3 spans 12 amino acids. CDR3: CASSDSGTSAFF. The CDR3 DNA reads TGCGCCAGCAGCGATAGTGGCACATCTGCTTTCTTT.

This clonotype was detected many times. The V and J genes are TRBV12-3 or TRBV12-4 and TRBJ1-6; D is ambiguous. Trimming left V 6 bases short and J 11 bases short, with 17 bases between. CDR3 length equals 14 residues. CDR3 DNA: TGTGCCAGCAGGCCAGAATCACTTGGGGCACCCCTCCACTTT. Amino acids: CASRPESLGAPLHF.

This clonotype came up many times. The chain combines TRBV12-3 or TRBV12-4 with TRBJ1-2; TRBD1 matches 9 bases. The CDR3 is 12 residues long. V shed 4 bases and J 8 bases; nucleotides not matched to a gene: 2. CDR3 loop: CASSSGQGGYTF. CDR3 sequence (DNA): TGTGCCAGCAGTTCGGGACAGGGCGGCTACACCTTC.